This T cell receptor beta chain was obtained from a study of shared clonotypes between healthy human individuals. Assay used: immunoSEQ multiplex PCR; TCRdb lists only in-frame clones, some missing. In the table there are 980,000 or so clones, around 80% of which are singletons. Study-level results: Shared clonotypes across all four donors exceeded non-shared ones in generation probability. Memory subsets had estimated richness that was generally smaller than that of naive subsets.

Notes on this clone: Its antigen is unknown.

The germline V gene has CDR1 SNHLY and CDR2 FYNNEI. This CDR3 spans 17 amino acids. The V segment lost 4 bases and the J segment 3 bases; nucleotides outside the gene matches: 6. This clonotype originated in a man between 18 and 35 years old in good health. The V call is TRBV2, the J call TRBJ2-3, with 14 bases that match TRBD2. What was sequenced was memory CD4+ T cells sorted from blood. The subset was: CD45RA-negative fraction. The CDR3 sequence: CASSGGTSGSTTDTQYF. The CDR3 nucleotides are TGTGCCAGCAGTGGTGGGACTAGCGGGAGTACTACAGATACGCAGTATTTT.